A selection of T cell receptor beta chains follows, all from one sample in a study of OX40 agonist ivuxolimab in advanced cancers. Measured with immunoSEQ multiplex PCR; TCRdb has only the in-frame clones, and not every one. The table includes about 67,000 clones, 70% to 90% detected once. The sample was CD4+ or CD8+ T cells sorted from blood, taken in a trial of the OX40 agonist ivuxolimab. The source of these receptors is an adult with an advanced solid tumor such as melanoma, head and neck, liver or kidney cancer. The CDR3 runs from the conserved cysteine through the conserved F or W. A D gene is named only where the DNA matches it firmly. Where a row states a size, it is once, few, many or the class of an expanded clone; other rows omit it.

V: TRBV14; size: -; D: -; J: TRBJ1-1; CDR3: CASSQAPHPSTEAFF; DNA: TGTGCCAGCAGCCAAGCCCCTCACCCGAGCACTGAAGCTTTCTTT
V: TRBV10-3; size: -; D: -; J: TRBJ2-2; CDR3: CAISTGILRTGELFF; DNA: TGTGCCATCAGTACAGGGATTCTTCGCACCGGGGAGCTGTTTTTT
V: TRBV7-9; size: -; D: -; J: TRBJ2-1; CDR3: CASSLEVLRDSYNEQFF; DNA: TGTGCCAGCAGCTTAGAAGTACTACGGGACTCCTACAATGAGCAGTTCTTC
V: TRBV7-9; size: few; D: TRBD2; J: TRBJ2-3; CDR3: CASSQGADRGGFDTQYF; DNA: TGTGCCAGCAGTCAAGGGGCAGACCGCGGGGGGTTCGATACGCAGTATTTT
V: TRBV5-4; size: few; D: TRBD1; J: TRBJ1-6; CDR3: CASSLGTGENSPLHF; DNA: TGTGCCAGCAGCTTGGGGACAGGGGAGAATTCACCCCTCCACTTT
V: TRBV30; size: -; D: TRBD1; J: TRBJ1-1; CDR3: CAWNTIRGQTEAFF; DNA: TGTGCCTGGAACACCATCAGGGGGCAGACTGAAGCTTTCTTT
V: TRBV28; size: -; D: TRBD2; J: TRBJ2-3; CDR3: CASSFSGTTDTQYF; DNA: TGTGCCAGCAGTTTTAGCGGGACCACAGATACGCAGTATTTT
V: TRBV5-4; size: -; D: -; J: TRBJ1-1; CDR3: CASSPPVTGNTEAFF; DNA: TGTGCCAGCAGCCCACCTGTGACAGGGAACACTGAAGCTTTCTTT
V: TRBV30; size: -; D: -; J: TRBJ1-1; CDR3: CAWSRQNTEAFF; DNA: TGTGCCTGGAGTCGTCAGAACACTGAAGCTTTCTTT
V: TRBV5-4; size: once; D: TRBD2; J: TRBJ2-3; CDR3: CASSLSAGGHDTQYF; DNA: TGTGCCAGCAGCCTATCAGCGGGGGGGCACGATACGCAGTATTTT
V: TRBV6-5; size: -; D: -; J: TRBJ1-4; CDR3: CASSYSAGGGEKLFF; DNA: TGTGCCAGCAGTTACTCTGCGGGTGGGGGTGAAAAACTGTTTTTT
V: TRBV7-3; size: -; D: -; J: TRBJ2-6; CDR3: CASSPQGFGANVLTF; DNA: TGTGCCAGCAGCCCCCAGGGGTTTGGGGCCAACGTCCTGACTTTC
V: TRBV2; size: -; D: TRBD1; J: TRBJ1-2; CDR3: CASSYLSQGAADGYTF; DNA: TGTGCCAGCAGTTACCTTTCACAGGGGGCCGCCGATGGCTACACCTTC
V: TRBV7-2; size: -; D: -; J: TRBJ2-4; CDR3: CASSLVPPDMLAKNIQYF; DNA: TGTGCCAGCAGCTTAGTTCCTCCGGACATGCTAGCCAAAAACATTCAGTACTTC
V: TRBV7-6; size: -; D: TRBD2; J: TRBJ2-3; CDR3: CASSLLAGLTDTQYF; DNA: TGTGCCAGCAGCTTACTAGCGGGGCTCACAGATACGCAGTATTTT
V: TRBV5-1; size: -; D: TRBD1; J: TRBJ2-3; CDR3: CASSARDRGDTQYF; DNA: TGCGCCAGCAGCGCCCGGGACAGGGGGGATACGCAGTATTTT
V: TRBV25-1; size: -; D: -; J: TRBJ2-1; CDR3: CASSSPFNLYNEQFF; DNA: TGTGCCAGCAGTAGCCCCTTCAACCTCTACAATGAGCAGTTCTTC
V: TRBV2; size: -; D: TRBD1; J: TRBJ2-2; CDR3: CASLTGGSGELFF; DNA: TGTGCCAGCCTGACAGGGGGCTCCGGGGAGCTGTTTTTT
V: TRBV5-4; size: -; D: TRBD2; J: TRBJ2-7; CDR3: CASSSPGLPSTGGEQYF; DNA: TGTGCCAGCAGCAGTCCGGGGTTGCCCTCAACGGGGGGCGAGCAGTACTTC
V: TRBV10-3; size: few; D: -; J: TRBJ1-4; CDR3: CAISEQAGGEKLFF; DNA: TGTGCCATCAGTGAACAGGCGGGGGGTGAAAAACTGTTTTTT
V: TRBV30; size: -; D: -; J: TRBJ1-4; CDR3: CAWREDYGATNEKLFF; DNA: TGTGCCTGGAGGGAAGATTACGGTGCAACTAATGAAAAACTGTTTTTT
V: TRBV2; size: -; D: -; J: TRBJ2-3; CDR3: CASSDWVHDTQYF; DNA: TGTGCCAGCAGTGATTGGGTACACGATACGCAGTATTTT
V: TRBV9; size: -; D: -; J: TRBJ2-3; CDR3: CASSVAPGGLGTDTQYF; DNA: TGTGCCAGCAGCGTCGCTCCGGGGGGCCTGGGCACAGATACGCAGTATTTT